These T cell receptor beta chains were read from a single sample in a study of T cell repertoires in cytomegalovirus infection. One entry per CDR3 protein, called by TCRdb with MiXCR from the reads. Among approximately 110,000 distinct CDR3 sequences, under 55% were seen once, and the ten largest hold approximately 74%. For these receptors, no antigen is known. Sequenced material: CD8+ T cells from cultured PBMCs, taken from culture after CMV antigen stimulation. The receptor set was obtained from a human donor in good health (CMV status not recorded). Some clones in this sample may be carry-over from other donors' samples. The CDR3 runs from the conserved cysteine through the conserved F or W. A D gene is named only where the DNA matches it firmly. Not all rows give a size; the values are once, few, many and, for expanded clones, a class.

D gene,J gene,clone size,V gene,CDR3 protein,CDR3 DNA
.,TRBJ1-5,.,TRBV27,CASISGLGNQPQHF,TGTGCCAGCATTTCAGGGTTGGGAAATCAGCCCCAGCATTTT
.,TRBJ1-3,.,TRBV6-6,CASSYSLGTHGNTIYF,TGTGCCAGCAGTTACTCCCTGGGGACGCATGGAAACACCATATATTTT
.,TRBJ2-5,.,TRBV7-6,CASSLASGSGETQYF,TGTGCCAGCAGCTTAGCCTCAGGGTCCGGAGAGACCCAGTACTTC
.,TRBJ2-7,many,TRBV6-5,CASSPDGGNEQYF,TGTGCCAGCAGCCCCGACGGGGGAAACGAGCAGTACTTC
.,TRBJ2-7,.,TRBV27,CASSIQGFAYEQYF,TGTGCCAGCAGCATTCAGGGTTTTGCCTACGAGCAGTACTTC
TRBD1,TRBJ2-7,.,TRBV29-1,CSVGKLGQGKYEQYF,TGCAGCGTTGGAAAGCTTGGACAGGGAAAATACGAGCAGTACTTC
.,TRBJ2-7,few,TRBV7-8,CASSSLGNYEQYF,TGTGCCAGCAGCTCCTTGGGGAACTACGAGCAGTACTTC
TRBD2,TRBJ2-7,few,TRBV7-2,CASSLGLAGYEQYF,TGTGCCAGCAGCCTGGGGCTAGCGGGGTACGAGCAGTACTTC
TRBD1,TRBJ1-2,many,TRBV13,CASSLGQGGYGYTF,TGTGCCAGCAGCCTGGGACAGGGGGGCTATGGCTACACCTTC
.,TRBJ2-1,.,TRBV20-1,CSARGLWGDNEQFF,TGCAGTGCTAGAGGGTTGTGGGGGGACAATGAGCAGTTCTTC
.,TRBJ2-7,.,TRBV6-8,CASSPTLADYEQYF,TGTGCCAGCAGTCCAACTCTGGCCGACTACGAGCAGTACTTC
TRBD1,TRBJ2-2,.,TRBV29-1,CSVGDRGLTGELFF,TGCAGCGTCGGGGACAGGGGACTCACCGGGGAGCTGTTTTTT
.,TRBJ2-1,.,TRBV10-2,CASSESFEQFF,TGCGCCAGCAGTGAGTCGTTTGAGCAGTTCTTC
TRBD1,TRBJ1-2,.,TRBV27,CASSQAGTGIYGYTF,TGTGCCAGCAGCCAAGCCGGGACAGGGATCTATGGCTACACCTTC
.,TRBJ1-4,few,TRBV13,CASSSPAADELFF,TGTGCCAGCAGCTCCCCCGCGGCCGATGAACTGTTTTTT
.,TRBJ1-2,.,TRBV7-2,CASSEAGIYGYTF,TGTGCCAGCAGCGAGGCAGGGATCTATGGCTACACCTTC
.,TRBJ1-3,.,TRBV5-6,CASSYGFSGNTIYF,TGTGCCAGCAGCTACGGGTTCTCTGGAAACACCATATATTTT
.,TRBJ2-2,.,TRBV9,CASSVGQGLTGELFF,TGTGCCAGCAGCGTAGGCCAGGGCCTCACCGGGGAGCTGTTTTTT
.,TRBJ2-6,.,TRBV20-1,CSARDGYRRAGANVLTF,TGCAGTGCTAGAGATGGATACAGAAGGGCTGGGGCCAACGTCCTGACTTTC
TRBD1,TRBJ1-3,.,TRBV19,CASSFLPGQQVGNTIYF,TGTGCCAGTAGTTTTCTACCGGGACAGCAAGTCGGAAACACCATATATTTT
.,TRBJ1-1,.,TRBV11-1,CASTLFGRMNTEAFF,TGTGCCAGCACCTTATTCGGGCGGATGAACACTGAAGCTTTCTTT
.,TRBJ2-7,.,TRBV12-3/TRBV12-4,CASSRPGYEQYF,TGTGCCAGCAGCCGGCCTGGGTACGAGCAGTACTTC
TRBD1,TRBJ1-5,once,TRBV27,CASSLTGASQPQHF,TGTGCCAGCAGTCTGACAGGGGCCAGTCAGCCCCAGCATTTT
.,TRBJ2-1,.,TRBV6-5,CASSYRLEQFF,TGTGCCAGCAGTTATCGTTTAGAGCAGTTCTTC
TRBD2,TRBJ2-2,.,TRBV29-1,CSASGGDTGELFF,TGCAGTGCCTCGGGAGGGGACACCGGGGAGCTGTTTTTT
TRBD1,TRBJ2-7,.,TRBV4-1,CASSQTGYEQYF,TGCGCCAGCAGCCAGACAGGGTACGAGCAGTACTTC
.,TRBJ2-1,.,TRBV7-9,CASSQDPREQFF,TGTGCCAGCAGCCAAGACCCTAGGGAGCAGTTCTTC
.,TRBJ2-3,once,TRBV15,CATSREGLSTDTQYF,TGTGCCACCAGCAGAGAGGGCCTTAGCACAGATACGCAGTATTTT
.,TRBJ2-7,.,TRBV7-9,CASSLGGTATYEQYF,TGTGCCAGCAGCCTGGGGGGGACAGCGACCTACGAGCAGTACTTC
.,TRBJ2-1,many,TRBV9,CASSDGRQSGNEQFF,TGTGCCAGCAGCGACGGGAGACAATCCGGCAATGAGCAGTTCTTC
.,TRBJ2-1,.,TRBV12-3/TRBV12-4,CASSVYNEQFF,TGTGCCAGCAGTGTCTACAATGAGCAGTTCTTC
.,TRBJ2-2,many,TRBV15,CATSRDFSGELFF,TGTGCCACCAGCAGAGATTTCAGCGGGGAGCTGTTTTTT
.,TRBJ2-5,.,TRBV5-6,CASTWEFQETQYF,TGTGCCAGCACTTGGGAATTTCAAGAGACCCAGTACTTC
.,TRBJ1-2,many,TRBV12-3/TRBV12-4,CASSLRVTGYTF,TGTGCCAGCAGTTTAAGGGTCACAGGCTACACCTTC
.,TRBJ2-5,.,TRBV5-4,CASSLGPSVGETQYF,TGTGCCAGCAGCTTGGGGCCTAGCGTCGGGGAGACCCAGTACTTC
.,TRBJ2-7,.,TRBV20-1,CSARLAREPTYEQYF,TGCAGTGCTAGACTAGCCCGGGAACCAACCTACGAGCAGTACTTC
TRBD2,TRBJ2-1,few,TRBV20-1,CSAHAALTSGGATPNEQFF,TGCAGTGCCCATGCCGCCTTGACTAGCGGGGGGGCCACCCCCAATGAGCAGTTCTTC
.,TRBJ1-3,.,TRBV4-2,CASSQETEGNTIYF,TGTGCCAGCAGCCAAGAGACAGAAGGAAACACCATATATTTT
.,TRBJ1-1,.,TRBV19,CASSALGGTEAFF,TGTGCCAGTAGTGCCTTAGGGGGCACTGAAGCTTTCTTT
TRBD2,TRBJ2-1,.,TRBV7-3,CARSLGAGGPNEQFF,TGTGCCAGGAGCTTAGGGGCGGGGGGGCCTAATGAGCAGTTCTTC
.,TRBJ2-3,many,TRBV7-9,CASSSSGTESTDTQYF,TGTGCCAGCAGCTCCTCCGGGACGGAGAGCACAGATACGCAGTATTTT
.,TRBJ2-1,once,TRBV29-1,CSVGPGDEQFF,TGCAGCGTTGGACCTGGCGATGAGCAGTTCTTC